A single TCR beta chain is shown here with its context. The target antigen is unknown. The data were produced by immunoSEQ multiplex PCR, yet TCRdb's version contains in-frame clones alone and is incomplete. The repertoire includes about 170,000 clones, 88% of them detected once, and about 11% sits in the top ten. This record belongs to a study of radiation and T cells in renal cell carcinoma. The CDR3 runs 13 residues. V was cut by 2 bases and J by 2 bases, with 6 bases left in between. Germline values: CDR1 MDHEN, CDR2 SYDVKM. The time point was: blood 4 weeks post-SBRT, at nephrectomy. Treatment here: 15 Gy SBRT to primary tumor, nephrectomy 4 weeks later. Serial blood draws occurred at baseline and 2 and 4 weeks post-SBRT. This renal cell carcinoma was of the clear cell type. Overall study results and limits: From baseline, blood top tumor clonotypes peaked at 2 weeks post-radiation. No pretreatment tumor biopsies were available for baseline clonotypes.

This sample comprised blood, obtained from a patient whose treatment included radiotherapy and nephrectomy. The sequence derives from a woman aged 50 to 60 with renal cell carcinoma. The rearrangement links TRBV28 to TRBJ1-2; D gene unclear. CDR3 sequence (DNA): TGTGCCAGCAGTTTAGAACAGAACTATGGCTACACCTTC. This gives the protein CASSLEQNYGYTF.